This is a list of T cell receptor beta chains from one sample in a study of blood T cell repertoires in COVID-19. TCRdb's table, derived via immunoSEQ multiplex PCR, lists solely in-frame clones and lacks some. The table lists about 180,000 clones, around four fifths of them singletons. The sequencing sample was made of peripheral blood. The receptor set was obtained from a man in his 70s with active or convalescent COVID-19. Both conserved end residues are trimmed from each CDR3. The order of the fields is V gene, J gene, CDR3 protein.

TRBV5-1	TRBJ2-1	ASRSLASLGGNEQF
TRBV19	TRBJ1-2	ASSIGSVNGYT
TRBV5-1	TRBJ2-3	ASSLGKTSGGVHTQY
TRBV6-1	TRBJ1-1	ASSEAVRSGGAF
TRBV27	TRBJ2-1	ASSLSPGVGYNEQF
TRBV5-4	TRBJ2-7	ASSSPQGTSPYEQY
TRBV27	TRBJ1-3	ASSRIGAGGAYTIY
TRBV11-2	TRBJ2-7	ASSLGAGSGVYEQY
TRBV5-1	TRBJ2-5	ASSFGGETQY
TRBV6-6	TRBJ2-7	ASSPQARIDGYEQY
TRBV6-5	TRBJ2-7	ASSGRGNEQY
TRBV5-1	TRBJ2-1	ASTRTEGLNEQF
TRBV6-5	TRBJ1-1	ASRTRDRGTEAF
TRBV2	TRBJ1-3	ASQRPGEGNTIY
TRBV18	TRBJ2-3	ASSPQGASTDTQY
TRBV5-1	TRBJ1-3	ASSGYGDSGNTIY
TRBV10-3	TRBJ1-2	AISEERDYGYT